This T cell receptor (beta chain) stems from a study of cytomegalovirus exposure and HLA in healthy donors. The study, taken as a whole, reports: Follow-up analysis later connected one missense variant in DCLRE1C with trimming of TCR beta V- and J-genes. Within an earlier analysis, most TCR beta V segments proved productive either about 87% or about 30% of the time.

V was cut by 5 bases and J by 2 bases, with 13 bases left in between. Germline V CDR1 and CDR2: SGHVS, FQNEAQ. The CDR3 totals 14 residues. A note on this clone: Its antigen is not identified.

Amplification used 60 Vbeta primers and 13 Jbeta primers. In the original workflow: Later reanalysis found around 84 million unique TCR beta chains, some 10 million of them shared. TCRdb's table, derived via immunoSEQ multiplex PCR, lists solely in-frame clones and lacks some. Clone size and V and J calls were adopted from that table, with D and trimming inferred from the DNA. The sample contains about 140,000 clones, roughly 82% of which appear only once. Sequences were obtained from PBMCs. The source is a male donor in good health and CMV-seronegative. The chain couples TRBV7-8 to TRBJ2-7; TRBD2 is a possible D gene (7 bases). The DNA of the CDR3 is TGTGCCAGCAGCGGGGGGCGGGGGCCCTACGAGCAGTACTTC. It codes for CASSGGRGPYEQYF.